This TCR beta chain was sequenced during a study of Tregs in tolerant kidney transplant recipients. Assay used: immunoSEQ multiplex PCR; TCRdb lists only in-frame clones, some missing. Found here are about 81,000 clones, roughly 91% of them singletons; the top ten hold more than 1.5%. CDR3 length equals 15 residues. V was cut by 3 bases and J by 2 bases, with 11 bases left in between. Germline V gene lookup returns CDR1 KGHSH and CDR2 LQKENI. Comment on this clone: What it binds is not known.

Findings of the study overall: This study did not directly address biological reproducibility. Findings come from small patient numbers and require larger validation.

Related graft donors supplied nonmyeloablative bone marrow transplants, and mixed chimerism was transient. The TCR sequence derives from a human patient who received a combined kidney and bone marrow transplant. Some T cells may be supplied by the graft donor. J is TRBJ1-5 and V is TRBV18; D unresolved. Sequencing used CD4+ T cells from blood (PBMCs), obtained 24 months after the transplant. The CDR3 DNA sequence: TGTGCCAGCTCACCCGATAAATTAGGCAATCAGCCCCAGCATTTT. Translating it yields CASSPDKLGNQPQHF.